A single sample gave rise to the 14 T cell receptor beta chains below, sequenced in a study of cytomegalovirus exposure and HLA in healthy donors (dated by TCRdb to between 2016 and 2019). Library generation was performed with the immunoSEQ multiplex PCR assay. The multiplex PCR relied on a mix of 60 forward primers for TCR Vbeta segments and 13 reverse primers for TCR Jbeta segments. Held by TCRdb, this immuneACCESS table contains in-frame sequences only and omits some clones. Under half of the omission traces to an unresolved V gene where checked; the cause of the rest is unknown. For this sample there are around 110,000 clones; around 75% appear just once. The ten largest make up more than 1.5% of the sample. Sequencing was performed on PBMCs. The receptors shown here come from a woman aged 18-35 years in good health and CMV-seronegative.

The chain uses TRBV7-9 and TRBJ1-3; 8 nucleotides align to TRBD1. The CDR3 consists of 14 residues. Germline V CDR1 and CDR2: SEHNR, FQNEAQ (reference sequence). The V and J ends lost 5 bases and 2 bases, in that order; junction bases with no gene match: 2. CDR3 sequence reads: CASSPTGAGNTIYF. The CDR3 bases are TGTGCCAGCAGCCCGACAGGGGCTGGAAACACCATATATTTT.

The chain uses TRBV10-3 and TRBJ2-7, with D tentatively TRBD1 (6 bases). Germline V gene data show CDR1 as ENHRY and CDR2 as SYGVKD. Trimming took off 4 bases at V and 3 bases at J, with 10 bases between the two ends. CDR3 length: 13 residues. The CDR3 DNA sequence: TGTGCCATCAGTGTCGCAGGGGTCTACGAGCAGTACTTC. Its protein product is CAISVAGVYEQYF.

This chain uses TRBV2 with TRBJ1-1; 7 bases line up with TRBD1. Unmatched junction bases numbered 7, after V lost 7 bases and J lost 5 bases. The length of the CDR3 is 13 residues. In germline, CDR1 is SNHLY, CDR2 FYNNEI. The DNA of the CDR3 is TGTGCCAGCAATGACAGGGTGGGGACTGAAGCTTTCTTT. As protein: CASNDRVGTEAFF.

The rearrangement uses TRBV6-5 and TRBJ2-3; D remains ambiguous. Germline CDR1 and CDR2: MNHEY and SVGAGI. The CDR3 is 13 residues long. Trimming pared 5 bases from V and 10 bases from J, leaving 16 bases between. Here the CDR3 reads CASSTDSTLAQYF. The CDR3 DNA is TGTGCCAGCAGTACAGATTCCACCCTTGCGCAGTATTTT.

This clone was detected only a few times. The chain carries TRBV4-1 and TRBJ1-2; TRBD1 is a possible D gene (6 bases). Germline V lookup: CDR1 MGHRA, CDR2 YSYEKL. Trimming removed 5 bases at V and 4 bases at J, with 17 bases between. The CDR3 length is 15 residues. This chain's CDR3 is CASSDRTAKAYGYTF. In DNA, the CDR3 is TGCGCCAGCAGCGATCGGACAGCTAAAGCCTATGGCTACACCTTC.

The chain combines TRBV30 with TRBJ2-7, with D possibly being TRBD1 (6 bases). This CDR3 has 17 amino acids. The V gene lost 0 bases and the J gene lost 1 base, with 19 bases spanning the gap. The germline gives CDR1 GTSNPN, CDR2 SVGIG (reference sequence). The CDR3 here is CAWSVKAGRGWSYEQYF. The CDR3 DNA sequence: TGTGCCTGGAGTGTAAAAGCTGGCAGGGGATGGTCCTACGAGCAGTACTTC.

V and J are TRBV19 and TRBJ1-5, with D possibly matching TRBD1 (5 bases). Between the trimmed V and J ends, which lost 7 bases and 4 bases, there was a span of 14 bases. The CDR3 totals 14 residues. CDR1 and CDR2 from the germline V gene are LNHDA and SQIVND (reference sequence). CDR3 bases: TGTGCCAGTAAGGTCATGGGGGGTAATCAGCCCCAGCATTTT. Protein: CASKVMGGNQPQHF.

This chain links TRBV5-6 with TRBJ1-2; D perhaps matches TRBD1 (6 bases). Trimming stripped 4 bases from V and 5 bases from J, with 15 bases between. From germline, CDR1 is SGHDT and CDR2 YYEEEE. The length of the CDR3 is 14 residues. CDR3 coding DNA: TGTGCCAGCAGCAACAGGGTGGGGGATTATGGCTACACCTTC. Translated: CASSNRVGDYGYTF.

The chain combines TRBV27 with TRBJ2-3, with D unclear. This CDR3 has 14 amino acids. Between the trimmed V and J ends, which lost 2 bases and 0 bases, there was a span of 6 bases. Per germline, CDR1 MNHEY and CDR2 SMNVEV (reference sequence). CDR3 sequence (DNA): TGTGCCAGCAGTTTAGGCGGTAGCACAGATACGCAGTATTTT. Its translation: CASSLGGSTDTQYF.

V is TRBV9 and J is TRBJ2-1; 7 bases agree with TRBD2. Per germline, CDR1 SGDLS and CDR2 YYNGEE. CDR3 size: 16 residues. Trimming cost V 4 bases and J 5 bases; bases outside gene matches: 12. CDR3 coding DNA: TGTGCCAGCAGCTTGGGGGGGTTAAGGTCGAACAATGAGCAGTTCTTC. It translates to CASSLGGLRSNNEQFF.

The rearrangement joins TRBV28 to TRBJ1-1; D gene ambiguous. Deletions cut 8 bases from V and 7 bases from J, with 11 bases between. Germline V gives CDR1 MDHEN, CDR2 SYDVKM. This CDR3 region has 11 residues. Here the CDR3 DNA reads TGTGCCAGCTCTAGGAGAGGTGAAGCTTTCTTT. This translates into CASSRRGEAFF.

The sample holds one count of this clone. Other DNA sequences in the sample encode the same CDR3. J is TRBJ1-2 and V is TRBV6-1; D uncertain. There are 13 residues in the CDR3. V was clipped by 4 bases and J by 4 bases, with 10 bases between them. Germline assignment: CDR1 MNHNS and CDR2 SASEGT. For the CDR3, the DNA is TGTGCCAGCAGTGGAGAGAGGTCCTATGGCTACACCTTC. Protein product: CASSGERSYGYTF.

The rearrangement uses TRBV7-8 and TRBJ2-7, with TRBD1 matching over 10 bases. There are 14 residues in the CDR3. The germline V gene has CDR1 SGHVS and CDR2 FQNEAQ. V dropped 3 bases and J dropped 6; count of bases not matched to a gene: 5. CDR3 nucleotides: TGTGCCAGCAGCTTGGTCGGGACAGGGGTCGAGCAGTACTTC. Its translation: CASSLVGTGVEQYF.

The CDR3 here is CASSQDHRGYSSYEQYF. The CDR3 DNA reads as TGCGCCAGCAGCCAAGATCATAGGGGATATAGCTCCTACGAGCAGTACTTC. The chain has TRBV4-1 and TRBJ2-7, with D possibly TRBD1 on 5 matching bases. Germline V CDR1 and CDR2: MGHRA, YSYEKL. CDR3 length: 17 residues. V lost 0 bases and J 0 bases, leaving 15 bases between the germline ends.